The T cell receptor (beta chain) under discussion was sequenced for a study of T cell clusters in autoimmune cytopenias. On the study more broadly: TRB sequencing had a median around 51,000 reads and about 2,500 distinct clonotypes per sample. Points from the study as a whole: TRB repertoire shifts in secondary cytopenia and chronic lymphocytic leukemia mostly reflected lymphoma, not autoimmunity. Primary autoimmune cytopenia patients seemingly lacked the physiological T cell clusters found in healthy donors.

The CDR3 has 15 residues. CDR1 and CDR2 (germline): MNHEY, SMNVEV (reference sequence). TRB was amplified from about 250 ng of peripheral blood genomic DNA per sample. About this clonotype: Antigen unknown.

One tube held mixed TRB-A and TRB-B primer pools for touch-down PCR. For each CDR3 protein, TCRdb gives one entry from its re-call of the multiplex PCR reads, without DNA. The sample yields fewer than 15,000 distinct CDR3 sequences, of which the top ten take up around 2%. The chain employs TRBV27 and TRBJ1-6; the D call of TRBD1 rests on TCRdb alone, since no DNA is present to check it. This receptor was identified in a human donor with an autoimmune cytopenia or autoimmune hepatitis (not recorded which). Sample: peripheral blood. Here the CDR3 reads CASRGGPGPNSPLHF.